Below are 10 T cell receptor beta chains sequenced from a single sample in a study of molecular identifiers for immune sequencing clone quantification. Via MiXCR, TCRdb re-called the PCR reads, giving one row per CDR3 protein. Here the sample spans roughly 50,000 distinct CDR3 sequences, less than 25% being singletons. Material: naive CD8+ T cells from blood, with Jurkat cell RNA spiked in. Subset of the sample: FACS-sorted CD8+CD4-CCR7+CD45RA+ naive T cells. The receptor source for this set is a human donor in good health. Some libraries in this study had Jurkat cell RNA spiked in.

On this clonotype: This may arise from a read error, as a much more abundant clone is one base away. This chain's CDR3 is CASSDLAEYEQCF. The CDR3 DNA reads TGTGCCAGCAGTGATCTAGCGGAGTACGAGCAGTGCTTC. This sequence joins TRBV2 and TRBJ2-7; 7 bases are a match to TRBD2. The CDR3 is 13 amino acids. Germline V lookup: CDR1 SNHLY, CDR2 FYNNEI.

This clonotype has a count of ten or more. This CDR3 reads CASSPWPDWATDTQYF. The CDR3, as DNA: TGCGCCAGCAGTCCCTGGCCTGATTGGGCAACAGATACGCAGTATTTT. The rearrangement joins TRBV23-1 to TRBJ2-3; unclear D gene. TRBV23-1 is given ORF status, its function remaining uncertain. V dropped 4 bases and J dropped 3 bases, with 17 bases sitting between them. CDR3 size: 16 residues.

A remark on this clonotype: This may stem from a read error, because a much larger clone lies one nucleotide away. The chain is built from TRBV19 and TRBJ1-5; D uncertain. This CDR3 is 15 amino acids long. Looked up from germline, CDR1 is LNHDA and CDR2 is SQIVND (reference sequence). CDR3 nucleotides: TGTGCCAGTAGCCTGCGACCCACGAGCAATCAGTCCCAGCATTTT. It specifies CASSLRPTSNQSQHF. The variable domain in full, with the rest retrieved from reference TRBV19 and TRBJ1-5, is DGGITQSPKYLFRKEGQNVTLSCEQNLNHDAMYWYRQDPGQGLRLIYYSQIVNDFQKGDIAEGYSVSREKKESFPLTVTSAQKNPTAFYLCASSLRPTSNQSQHFGDGTRLSIL.

At least ten counts were recorded for this clonotype. The chain joins TRBV7-9 to TRBJ2-3; D remains ambiguous. The germline V gene encodes CDR1 SEHNR and CDR2 FQNEAQ (reference sequence). This CDR3 is built from 12 residues. Trimming pared 6 bases from V and 2 bases from J, leaving 6 bases between. CDR3 nucleotide sequence: TGTGCCAGCAGGGATATCACAGATACGCAGTATTTT. Translated: CASRDITDTQYF.

In its sample, this clonotype was seen many times. V is TRBV2 and J is TRBJ2-3; 8 bases are a match to TRBD2. CDR3 length: 15 amino acids. Germline-derived CDR1 and CDR2 are SNHLY and FYNNEI. The trim removed 6 bases at V and 4 bases at J, leaving 9 bases unmatched. CDR3 in DNA: TGTGCCAGCAGCGATTTGAGCGGGAGTGCAGATACGCAGTATTTT. This encodes CASSDLSGSADTQYF.

This clonotype was found many times. The genes are TRBV4-3 and TRBJ2-1; no definite D call. The CDR3 consists of 14 residues. Trimming left V 0 bases short and J 4 bases short, with 7 bases between. The germline V gene encodes CDR1 LGHNA and CDR2 YSLEER. CDR3 amino acids: CASSQDRAYNEQFF. DNA of the CDR3: TGCGCCAGCAGCCAAGATAGGGCTTACAATGAGCAGTTCTTC.

Of note for this clonotype: The junction departs from germline at one end; a sequencing error may be responsible. The chain carries TRBV7-9 and TRBJ1-2, with no clear D. The germline CDR1 and CDR2 sequences are SEHNR and FQNEAQ (reference sequence). The CDR3 loop spans 16 amino acids. CDR3 in DNA: TGTACCAGCAGCACATCCGGACCGCAAGTTAACTATGGCTACACCTTC. It encodes CTSSTSGPQVNYGYTF.

This clonotype appeared many times. This chain uses TRBV4-1 with TRBJ2-7, with a weak D call TRBD2 (5 bases). Trimming removed 0 bases from V and 3 bases from J, with 12 bases in between. This CDR3 region has 15 residues. Germline loops: CDR1 MGHRA, CDR2 YSYEKL. The CDR3 sequence is CASSQDKARGYEQYF. DNA for the CDR3: TGCGCCAGCAGCCAAGATAAGGCTCGGGGCTACGAGCAGTACTTC.

This clonotype was counted at least ten times. The chain is built from TRBV11-2 and TRBJ2-7; 10 positions match TRBD2. This CDR3 is 12 amino acids long. Losses at the gene ends were 8 bases for V and 3 bases for J; bases not matched to a gene: 1. Germline values: CDR1 SGHAT, CDR2 FQNNGV. The CDR3 DNA follows: TGTGCCAGCCGGACTAGCGGCTACGAGCAGTACTTC. This sequence encodes CASRTSGYEQYF.

The CDR3 sequence: CASASWGQGYNEQFF. The DNA for the CDR3 is TGTGCCAGCGCCTCCTGGGGACAGGGTTACAATGAGCAGTTCTTC. The chain recombines TRBV12-3 or TRBV12-4 with TRBJ2-1, with 9 bases that match TRBD1. CDR3 length: 15 residues. With V trimmed by 8 bases and J by 4 bases, 9 bases remained unmatched.